Sequencing of this T cell receptor beta chain was carried out in a study of control samples from healthy donors and cancer patients. Clones were sequenced by immunoSEQ multiplex PCR, and TCRdb holds only the in-frame ones, with some missing. Altogether some 150,000 clones are present, approximately 94% being singletons, with the ten largest covering around 13%. The germline V gene has CDR1 SEHNR and CDR2 FQNEAQ (reference sequence). The CDR3 runs 15 residues. Unmatched junction bases numbered 7, after V lost 5 bases and J lost 3 bases. This clone appeared a single time. The sequenced sample consisted of PBMCs. This sequence was found in a man in his sixties with colorectal cancer. V is TRBV7-9 and J is TRBJ1-2; 9 bases fit TRBD1. The CDR3, as DNA: TGTGCCAGCAGCGTAAACAGGGGGCGCGACTATGGCTACACCTTC. Its protein is CASSVNRGRDYGYTF.